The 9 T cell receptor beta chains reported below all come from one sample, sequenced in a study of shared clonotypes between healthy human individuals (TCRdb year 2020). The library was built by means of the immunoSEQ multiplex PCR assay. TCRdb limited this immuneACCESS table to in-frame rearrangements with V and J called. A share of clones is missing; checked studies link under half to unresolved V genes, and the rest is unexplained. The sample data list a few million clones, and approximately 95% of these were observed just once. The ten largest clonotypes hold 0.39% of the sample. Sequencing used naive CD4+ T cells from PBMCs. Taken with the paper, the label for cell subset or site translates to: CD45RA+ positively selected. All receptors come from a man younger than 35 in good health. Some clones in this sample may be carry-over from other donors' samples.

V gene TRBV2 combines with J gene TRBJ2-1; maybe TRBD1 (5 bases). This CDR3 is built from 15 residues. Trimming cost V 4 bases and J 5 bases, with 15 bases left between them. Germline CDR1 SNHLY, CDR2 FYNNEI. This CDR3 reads CASSGPAGPHNEQFF. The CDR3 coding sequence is TGTGCCAGCAGTGGTCCGGCAGGGCCACACAATGAGCAGTTCTTC.

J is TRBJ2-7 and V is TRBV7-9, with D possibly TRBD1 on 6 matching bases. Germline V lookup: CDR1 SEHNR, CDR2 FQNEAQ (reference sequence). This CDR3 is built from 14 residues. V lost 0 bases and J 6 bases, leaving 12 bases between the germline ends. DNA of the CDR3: TGTGCCAGCAGCTTAGCGGGGGCTAGGGTCGAGCAGTACTTC. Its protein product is CASSLAGARVEQYF.

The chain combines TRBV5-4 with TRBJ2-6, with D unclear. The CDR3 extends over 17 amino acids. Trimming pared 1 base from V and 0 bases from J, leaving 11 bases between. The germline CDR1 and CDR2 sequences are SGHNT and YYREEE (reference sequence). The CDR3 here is CASSLFLRSSGANVLTF. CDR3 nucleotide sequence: TGTGCCAGCAGCTTGTTTTTACGGAGCTCTGGGGCCAACGTCCTGACTTTC. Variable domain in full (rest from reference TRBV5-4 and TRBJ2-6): ETGVTQSPTHLIKTRGQQVTLRCSSQSGHNTVSWYQQALGQGPQFIFQYYREEENGRGNFPPRFSGLQFPNYSSELNVNALELDDSALYLCASSLFLRSSGANVLTFGAGSRLTVL.

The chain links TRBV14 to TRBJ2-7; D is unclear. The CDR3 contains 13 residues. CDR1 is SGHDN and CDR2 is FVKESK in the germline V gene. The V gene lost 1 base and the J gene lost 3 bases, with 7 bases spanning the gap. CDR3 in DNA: TGTGCCAGCAGCCAAGTGAGAGGCTACGAGCAGTACTTC. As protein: CASSQVRGYEQYF. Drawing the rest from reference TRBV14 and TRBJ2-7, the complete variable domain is EAGVTQFPSHSVIEKGQTVTLRCDPISGHDNLYWYRRVMGKEIKFLLHFVKESKQDESGMPNNRFLAERTGGTYSTLKVQPAELEDSGVYFCASSQVRGYEQYFGPGTRLTVT.

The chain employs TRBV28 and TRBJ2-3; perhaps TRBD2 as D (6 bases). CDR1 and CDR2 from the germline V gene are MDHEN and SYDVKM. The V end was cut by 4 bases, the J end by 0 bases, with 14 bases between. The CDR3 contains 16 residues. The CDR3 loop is CASSSVGGTSTDTQYF. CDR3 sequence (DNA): TGTGCCAGCAGTTCTGTAGGCGGGACTAGCACAGATACGCAGTATTTT.

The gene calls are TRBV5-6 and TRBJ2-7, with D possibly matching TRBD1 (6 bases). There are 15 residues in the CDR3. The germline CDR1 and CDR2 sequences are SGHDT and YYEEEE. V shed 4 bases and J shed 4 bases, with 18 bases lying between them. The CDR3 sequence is CASSPRGQITYEQYF. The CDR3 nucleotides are TGTGCCAGCAGCCCTCGTGGACAGATAACTTACGAGCAGTACTTC.

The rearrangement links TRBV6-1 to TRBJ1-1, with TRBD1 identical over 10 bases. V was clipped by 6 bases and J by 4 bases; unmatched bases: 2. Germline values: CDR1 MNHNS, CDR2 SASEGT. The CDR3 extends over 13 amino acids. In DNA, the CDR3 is TGTGCCAGCAGAAGACAGGGGGCCACTGAAGCTTTCTTT. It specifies CASRRQGATEAFF.

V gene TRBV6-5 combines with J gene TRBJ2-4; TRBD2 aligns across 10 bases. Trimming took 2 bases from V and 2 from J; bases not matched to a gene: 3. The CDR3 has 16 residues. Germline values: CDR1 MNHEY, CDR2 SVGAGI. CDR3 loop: CASSYQLAGSKNIQYF. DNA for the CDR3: TGTGCCAGCAGTTACCAACTAGCGGGATCCAAAAACATTCAGTACTTC.

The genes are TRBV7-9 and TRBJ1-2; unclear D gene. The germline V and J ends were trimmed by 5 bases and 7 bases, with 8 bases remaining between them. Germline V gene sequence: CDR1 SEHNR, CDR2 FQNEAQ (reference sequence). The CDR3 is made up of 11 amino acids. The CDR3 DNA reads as TGTGCCAGCAGCGCCCGAGGTGGCTACACCTTC. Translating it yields CASSARGGYTF.